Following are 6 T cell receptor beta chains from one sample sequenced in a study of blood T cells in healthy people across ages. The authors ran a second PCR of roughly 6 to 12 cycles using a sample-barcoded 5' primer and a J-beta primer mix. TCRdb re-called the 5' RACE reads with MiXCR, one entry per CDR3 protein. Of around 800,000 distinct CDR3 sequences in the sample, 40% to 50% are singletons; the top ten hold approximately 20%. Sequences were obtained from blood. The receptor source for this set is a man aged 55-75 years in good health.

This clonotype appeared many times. As DNA, the CDR3 is TGTGCCAGCAGCTCCGAAGGCTCGGTCAGCGTCCTGACTTTC. This codes for CASSSEGSVSVLTF. The chain links TRBV5-6 to TRBJ2-6; no clear D gene. Between the trimmed V and J ends, which lost 3 bases and 12 bases, there was a span of 16 bases. This CDR3 region has 14 residues. The germline V gene encodes CDR1 SGHDT and CDR2 YYEEEE. Using reference TRBV5-6 and TRBJ2-6 for the parts outside the CDR3, the full variable domain is DAGVTQSPTHLIKTRGQQVTLRCSPKSGHDTVSWYQQALGQGPQFIFQYYEEEERQRGNFPDRFSGHQFPNYSSELNVNALLLGDSALYLCASSSEGSVSVLTFGAGSRLTVL.

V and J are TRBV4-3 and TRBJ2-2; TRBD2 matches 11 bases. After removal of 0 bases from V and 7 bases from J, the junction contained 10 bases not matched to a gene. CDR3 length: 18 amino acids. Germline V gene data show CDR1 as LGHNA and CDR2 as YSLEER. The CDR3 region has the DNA TGCGCCAGCAGCCAAGAGGTGTTGACTAGCGGGGTTGGCGGGGAGCTGTTTTTT. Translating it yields CASSQEVLTSGVGGELFF.

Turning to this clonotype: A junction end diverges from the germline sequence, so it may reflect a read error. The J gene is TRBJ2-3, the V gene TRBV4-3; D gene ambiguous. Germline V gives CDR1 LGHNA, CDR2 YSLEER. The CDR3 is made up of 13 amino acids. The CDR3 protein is CASCQSPKDTQYF. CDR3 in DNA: TGCGCCAGCTGCCAAAGCCCCAAGGATACGCAGTATTTT.

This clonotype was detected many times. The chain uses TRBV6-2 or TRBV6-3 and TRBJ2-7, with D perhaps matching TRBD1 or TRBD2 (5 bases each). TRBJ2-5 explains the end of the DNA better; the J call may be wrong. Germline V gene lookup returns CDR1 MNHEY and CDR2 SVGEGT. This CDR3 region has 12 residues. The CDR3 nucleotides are TGTGCCAGCAGTGAGGGGCTTGGGACCCAGTACTTC. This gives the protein CASSEGLGTQYF.

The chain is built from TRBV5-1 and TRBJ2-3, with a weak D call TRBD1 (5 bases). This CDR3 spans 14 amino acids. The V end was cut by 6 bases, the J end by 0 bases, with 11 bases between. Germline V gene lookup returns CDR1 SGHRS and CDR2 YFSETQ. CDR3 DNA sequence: TGCGCCAGCAAACAGGAGAGTAGCACAGATACGCAGTATTTT. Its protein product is CASKQESSTDTQYF.

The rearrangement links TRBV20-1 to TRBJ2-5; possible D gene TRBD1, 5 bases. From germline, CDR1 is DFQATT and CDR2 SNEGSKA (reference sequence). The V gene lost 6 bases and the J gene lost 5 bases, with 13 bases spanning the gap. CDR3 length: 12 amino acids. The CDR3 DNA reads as TGCAGTGCGCAGGGATCAGCGGAGACCCAGTACTTC. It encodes CSAQGSAETQYF.